This T cell receptor (beta chain) was obtained from a study of shared clonotypes between healthy human individuals. Study-level findings and limits: Naive subsets tended to show greater estimated richness than memory subsets. With several donors compared, around 5% of naive CD4 clonotypes were shared. How much donors shared clonotypes was expected to be affected by sequencing depth.

With 1 base removed from V and 2 bases from J, the gap between germline ends came to 5 bases. This CDR3 comprises 14 residues. Germline-derived CDR1 and CDR2 are SGHTA and FQGNSA. Worth noting for this clone: The antigen remains undetermined.

Per the original data handling: ImmunoSEQ only sent back junction sequences with no quality scores, so filtering was done differently. Profiled with immunoSEQ multiplex PCR; TCRdb holds only in-frame clones, not every one. V and J calls and clone size are those listed in that table; D and trimming were worked out from the DNA. The sample contains approximately 1.1 million clones, about 80% of which appear only once. The genes are TRBV7-2 and TRBJ2-2; a possible D gene is TRBD1 (5 bases). Source material: memory CD4+ T cells from PBMCs. Sample subset: CD45RA-negative fraction. The source of this sequence is a man aged 18 to 30 in good health. Some clones in this sample may be carry-over from other donors' samples. CDR3 in amino acids: CASSLGGNTGELFF. The CDR3 nucleotides are TGTGCCAGCAGCTTAGGGGGCAACACCGGGGAGCTGTTTTTT.